This T cell receptor beta chain appears in the sequencing data of a study of graft-versus-host responses after intestinal transplantation. Findings and limits, study-wide: Detection of GvH clones occurred in recipient marrow, and some had their first appearance in ileum or blood.

Trimming left V 3 bases short and J 6 bases short, with 16 bases between. The germline V gene encodes CDR1 SGDLS and CDR2 YYNGEE. This CDR3 has 15 amino acids. Notes on this clone: Its target is unknown.

Only in-frame clones appear in the TCRdb table, and some are missing; sequencing was by immunoSEQ multiplex PCR. Altogether 60,000 to 90,000 clones are present, around 91% being singletons, with the ten largest covering approximately 1.3%. This chain connects TRBV9 to TRBJ2-4; TRBD1 might be the D (6 bases). Source: unstimulated CD8+ T cells sorted from spleen or lymph node cells, taken before intestinal transplant. This clonotype was sampled from a human donor who received an intestinal transplant. The chain's CDR3 is CASSAGDIPGNIQYF. In nucleotides, the CDR3 is TGTGCCAGCAGCGCCGGGGACATTCCTGGAAACATTCAGTACTTC.